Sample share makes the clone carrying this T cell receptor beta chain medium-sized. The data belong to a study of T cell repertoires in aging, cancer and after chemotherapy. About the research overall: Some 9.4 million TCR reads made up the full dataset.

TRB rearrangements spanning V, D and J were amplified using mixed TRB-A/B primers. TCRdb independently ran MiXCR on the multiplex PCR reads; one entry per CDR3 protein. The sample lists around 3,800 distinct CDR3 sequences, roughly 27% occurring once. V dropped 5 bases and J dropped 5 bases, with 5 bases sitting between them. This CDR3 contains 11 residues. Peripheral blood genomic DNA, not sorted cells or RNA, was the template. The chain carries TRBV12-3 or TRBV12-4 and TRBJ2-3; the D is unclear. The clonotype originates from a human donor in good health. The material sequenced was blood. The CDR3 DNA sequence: TGTGCCAGCAGTCTTAGAGATACGCAGTATTTT. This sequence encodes CASSLRDTQYF.